This entry concerns a single T cell receptor (beta chain). Its antigen remains undetermined. No base-level quality is on record; no much larger clone is a single base apart. This entry is derived from a study of cytomegalovirus exposure and HLA in healthy donors (TCRdb year 2017). About the full investigation: In an earlier analysis of some 550 of the donors, about 270 Gb of sequence data and some 120 million unique TCR beta sequences from roughly 180 million T cells were reported. Around 330 gigabases of sequencing data and around 85 million unique TCR sequences made up an early release that covered approximately 650 HLA-typed donors. Of the roughly 390 genotyped donors, approximately 81% were placed in the genetic ancestry cluster associated with self-reported Caucasian donors. The study aimed to test whether signatures of past pathogen exposure could be identified by cataloging public T cell receptors. The T cell repertoires of some 700 subjects were profiled by immunosequencing and related to cytomegalovirus serostatus. Along with the approximately 650-subject first cohort, a separate validation cohort of 120 different subjects was used. High-throughput TCR immunosequencing, statistical association of individual TCRs with disease status, and machine learning were combined to predict cytomegalovirus infection status. A later analysis re-examined previously published TCR beta repertoires from about 700 donors and added high-resolution HLA genotyping to investigate patterns of TCR occurrence. The later analysis used no new phenotypic data to find candidate immune exposures, relying instead on TCR beta sequences and their occurrence across donors. In an earlier analysis of roughly 540 of the donors, high-throughput TCR beta sequencing was used to judge whether each TCR beta V gene segment behaved as functional or pseudogenic. Donor age, sex, ethnicity and CMV serostatus were collected together with the repertoire data. A later genetic analysis used genome-wide SNP genotypes for about three fifths of the roughly 700 donors, treating that subset as a discovery cohort. Every repertoire in the discovery cohort had been generated on one and the same sequencing platform. Class I and class II HLA loci were covered by the typing at four-digit resolution. The number of typed donors differed by locus: roughly 620-630 for A, B, C, DRB1 and DQB1; some 500 for DQA1; around 610 for DPA1; and some 470 for DPB1. Because of strong linkage in the cohort, a handful of DR-DQ haplotypes were treated as single units for association and clustering. Across some 400 genotyped donors of the cohort, an average of about 240,000 unique TCR beta nucleotide sequences per donor were sequenced, and about a sixth of those sequences were non-productive. The paper's findings and limits, for the study overall: In both the original and validation cohorts, the classifier was reported to diagnose cytomegalovirus status with high specificity and sensitivity. Several of the top co-occurrence clusters appeared to be linked to parvovirus B19, influenza, CMV and Epstein-Barr virus, according to a later analysis. The 87-base-pair reads could not distinguish some IMGT-functional V segments, including TRBV6-2 and TRBV6-3, so those segments were excluded. V-gene and J-gene trimming of TCR beta chains was associated with a missense DCLRE1C variant in a later genetic analysis, and the association was replicated in an independent cohort. According to the authors, the approach could potentially be generalized to other disease states and immunological phenotypes. A later analysis found that HLA-associated TCR beta chains were more clonally expanded and had lower generation probabilities than equally common non-associated chains. A further reported finding was that TCR beta sequences accurately predicted the HLA-A and HLA-B alleles for most subjects in the first cohort. When HLA alleles, especially DR and DQ, strongly co-occurred, attributing TCR associations to individual alleles was difficult. The earlier analysis of approximately 590 of the donors excluded seventeen rarely observed V segments, including chromosome 9 orphons, because counts were too low. A cluster of highly shared sequence variants was judged likely to be a technical artifact of the sequencing pipeline. The cohort was sequenced for TCR beta chains only, and without alpha or paired-chain data the features that could be detected were limited. For the cohort, immune exposure information was limited to CMV serostatus. Because some donors lacked HLA typing at each locus, the association tests relied only on the typed subset. In a later analysis, most CMV-associated TCR beta chains were found to appear HLA-restricted, with HLA associations seemingly driven largely by CMV exposure. At a false discovery rate of 0.05, a later analysis linked 15,000 to 20,000 TCR beta sequences to specific HLA alleles. Linkage disequilibrium might explain the correlated functional status among segregating V segments, but an unknown experimental factor could not be ruled out. In a later analysis, the rate of TCR association differed among HLA loci, with DRB1 alleles having the most associated TCRs and HLA-C alleles having the fewest. Sequencing depth was assumed to be roughly uniform across donors in the presence/absence analyses, though that assumption may not hold. Broadly in line with IMGT annotations, most TCR beta V segments showed up in productive rearrangements about 87% or about 30% of the time in an earlier analysis of around 600 of the donors. The study listed approximately 150 TCR beta chains as associated with cytomegalovirus. According to a later genetic analysis, donors in an Asian-associated ancestry cluster had fewer N-insertions in productive TCRs than the approximately 710-donor mean. In vitro tests confirmed that a few of the cytomegalovirus-associated TCR beta chains recognize cytomegalovirus antigens. Across donors, most TCR sequences were observed very rarely, whereas some public TCRs were present in many individuals.

The CDR3 sequence holds 14 residues, the cysteine and phenylalanine included. Just the 42-base CDR3 DNA is kept, in frame starting at base 1. Sequences LNHDA (CDR1) and SQIVND (CDR2) are obtained from the germline V gene (reference sequence). A distance of 7 bases separates the germline ends of V and J, which lose 3 bases and 0 bases respectively. The library was prepared using the immunoSEQ multiplex PCR assay. The multiplex PCR relied on a mix of 60 forward primers for TCR Vbeta segments and 13 reverse primers for TCR Jbeta segments. Amplification of the CDR3 region of rearranged TCR beta genes was performed with a multiplex PCR assay on genomic DNA. The Illumina HiSeq System was used to sequence the amplified TCR beta libraries as 87-base-pair reads. The paper's processing steps were these. Across the roughly 600 repertoires, a later analysis counted 60 million to 90 million unique TCR beta chains, approximately 10 million of which were shared by at least two donors. Raw reads were error-corrected and collapsed into unique sequences with a nearest-neighbor algorithm that merged closely related sequences to remove PCR and sequencing errors. To assign V, D and J gene segments, CDR3 sequences were aligned to IMGT reference sequences. Each retained sequence needed at least a six-nucleotide match to both a V gene segment and a J gene segment. Rearrangements were classified as productive when the CDR3 lacked stop codons and remained in frame with V and J, and all other rearrangements were classified as non-productive. CDR3 was defined by IMGT convention, running from the second conserved V-encoded cysteine to the conserved J-encoded phenylalanine. In an earlier analysis of more than 550 of the donors, sequences lacking an unambiguous match to a single V gene segment were excluded. In an earlier analysis of 450 to 750 of the donors, a V segment was called functional when productive rearrangements were above 56.7%, and segregating when the standard deviation between donors exceeded 5%. A statistical classification framework was built for diagnosing cytomegalovirus status from the catalog of TCR beta chain sequences. A later analysis assigned V and J genes by comparing TCR nucleotide sequences with IMGT/GENE-DB human TR gene sequences. Using the TCRdist pipeline, a later analysis assigned CDR3 sequences along with most-parsimonious VDJ recombination scenarios. In a later analysis, each TCR beta chain was defined by its CDR3 amino acid sequence together with its V-gene family, and reads without a unique V-gene family were excluded. In a later analysis, 450 to 600 highly shared, low-generation-probability nucleotide sequences were removed to address suspected cross-contamination and a sequencing artifact. In a later analysis, a clonal expansion index for each public chain was calculated from normalized within-repertoire ranks of inferred template counts. In a later analysis, generation probabilities were computed with a VDJ recombination model fitted to out-of-frame rearrangements, and the resulting probabilities were checked against IGoR. In a later analysis, TCR-TCR, TCR-HLA and TCR-CMV co-occurrence was scored with hypergeometric tests, and a repertoire-size bias correction was applied to TCR pairs. In a later analysis, false discovery rates were estimated by permuting HLA or CMV assignments 20 times. In a later analysis, co-occurring TCRs were grouped with DBSCAN, and TCRdist sequence similarity was added when clustering was performed within HLA-allele-positive subsets. Repertoires with fewer than 30,000 or more than 120,000 public chains, plus five repertoires with anomalous nucleotide sharing, were excluded from co-occurrence clustering. TCRdb provides this immuneACCESS table in a form limited to in-frame rearrangements. Some clones are lacking; in checked studies, under half of them reflect an unresolved V gene, and why the rest are absent is not known. V, J and clone size are taken as reported in that table, and D and trimming were inferred from the DNA itself. The sample table records approximately 170,000 clones; 70% to 80% of these occur just once. About 1.6% of the sample is held by the ten biggest clonotypes.

The cohort consisted of 600 to 700 healthy bone marrow donors. At the time of sampling, all cohort members were nominally healthy, though unrecorded immune exposures were likely present. The donor tested CMV seronegative and was one of the 352 seronegative cohort members. A peripheral blood sample was collected from each donor, and TCR beta sequencing was performed on peripheral blood mononuclear cells. Genomic DNA was extracted from the blood cell samples with the Qiagen DNeasy Blood Extraction Kit. This sequence was found in a middle-aged man in good health and CMV-seronegative. The specimen sequenced was PBMCs. Here the chain combines TRBV19 and TRBJ2-3, with the D gene not clear enough to name. The DNA is as follows: TGTGCCAGTAGTATGTTATCCAGCACAGATACGCAGTATTTT. This codes for CASSMLSSTDTQYF. The full variable domain, with segments outside the CDR3 supplied by the reference TRBV19 and TRBJ2-3 proteins, appears as DGGITQSPKYLFRKEGQNVTLSCEQNLNHDAMYWYRQDPGQGLRLIYYSQIVNDFQKGDIAEGYSVSREKKESFPLTVTSAQKNPTAFYLCASSMLSSTDTQYFGPGTRLTVL.